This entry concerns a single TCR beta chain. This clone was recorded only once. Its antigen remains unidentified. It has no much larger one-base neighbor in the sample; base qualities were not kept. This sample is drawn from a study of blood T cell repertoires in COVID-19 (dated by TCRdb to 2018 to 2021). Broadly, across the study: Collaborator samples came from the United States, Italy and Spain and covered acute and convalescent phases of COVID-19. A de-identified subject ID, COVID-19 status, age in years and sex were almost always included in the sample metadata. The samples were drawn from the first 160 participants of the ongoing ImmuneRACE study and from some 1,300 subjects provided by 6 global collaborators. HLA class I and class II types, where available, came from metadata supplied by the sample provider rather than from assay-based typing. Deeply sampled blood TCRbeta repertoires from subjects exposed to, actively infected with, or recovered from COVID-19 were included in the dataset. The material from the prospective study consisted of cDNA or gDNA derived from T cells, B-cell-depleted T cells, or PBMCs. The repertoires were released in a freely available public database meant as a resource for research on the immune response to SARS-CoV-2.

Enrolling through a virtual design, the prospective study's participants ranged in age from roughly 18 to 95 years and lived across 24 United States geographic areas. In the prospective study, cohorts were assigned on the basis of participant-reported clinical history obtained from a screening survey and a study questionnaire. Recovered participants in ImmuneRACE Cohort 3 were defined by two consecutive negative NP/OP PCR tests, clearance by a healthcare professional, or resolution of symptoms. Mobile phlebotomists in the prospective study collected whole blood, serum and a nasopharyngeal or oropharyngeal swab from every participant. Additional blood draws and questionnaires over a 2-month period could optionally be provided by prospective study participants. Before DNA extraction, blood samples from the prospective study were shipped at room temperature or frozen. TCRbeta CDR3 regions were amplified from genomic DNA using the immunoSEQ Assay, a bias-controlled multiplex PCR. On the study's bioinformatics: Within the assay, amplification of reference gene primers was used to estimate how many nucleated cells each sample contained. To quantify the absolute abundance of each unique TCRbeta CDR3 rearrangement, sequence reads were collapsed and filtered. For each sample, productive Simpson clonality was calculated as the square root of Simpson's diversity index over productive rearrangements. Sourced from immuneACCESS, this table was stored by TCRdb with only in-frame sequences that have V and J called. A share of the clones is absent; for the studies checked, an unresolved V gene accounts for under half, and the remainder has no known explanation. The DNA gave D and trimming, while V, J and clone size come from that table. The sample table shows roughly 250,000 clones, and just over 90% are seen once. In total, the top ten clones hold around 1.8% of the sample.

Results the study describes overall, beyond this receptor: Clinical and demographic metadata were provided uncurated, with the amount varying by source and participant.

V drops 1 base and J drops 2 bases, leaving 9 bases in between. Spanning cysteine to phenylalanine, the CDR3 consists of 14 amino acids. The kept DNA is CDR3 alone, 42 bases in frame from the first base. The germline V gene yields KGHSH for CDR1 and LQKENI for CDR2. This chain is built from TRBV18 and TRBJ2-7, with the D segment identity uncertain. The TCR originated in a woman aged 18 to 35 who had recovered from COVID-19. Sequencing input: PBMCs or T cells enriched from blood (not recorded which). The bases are TGTGCCAGCTCACCACTACAGAACACCTACGAGCAGTACTTC. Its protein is CASSPLQNTYEQYF.